What follows is one TCR beta chain and its context. This sample was taken from a study of blood T cell repertoires in COVID-19. About the study: Sources were T cells, B-cell-depleted T cells, or PBMCs; the material itself was cDNA or gDNA.

Germline V gene lookup returns CDR1 SGHTA and CDR2 FQGNSA. This CDR3 has 16 amino acids. After removal of 8 bases from V and 1 base from J, the junction contained 11 bases not matched to a gene. The data were produced by immunoSEQ multiplex PCR, yet TCRdb's version contains in-frame clones alone and is incomplete. The table records about 200,000 clones, around nine tenths of them present only once. The gene calls are TRBV7-2 and TRBJ1-3, with 7 positions matching TRBD1. This receptor was taken from a man in his 60s with acute or convalescent COVID-19. Sample: peripheral blood. CDR3 amino acids: CASGTEGALSGNTIYF. The CDR3 bases are TGTGCCAGCGGGACCGAGGGGGCCCTATCTGGAAACACCATATATTTT.